The clone carrying this T cell receptor beta chain occurred a few times. Germline V lookup: CDR1 LGHDT, CDR2 YNNKEL (reference sequence). The CDR3 totals 15 residues. V dropped 0 bases and J dropped 7 bases, with 12 bases sitting between them. These data originate in a study of blood T cell repertoires in COVID-19. Original data processing: Amplifying reference gene primers gave estimates of nucleated cell counts. Only in-frame clones appear in the TCRdb table, and some are missing; sequencing was by immunoSEQ multiplex PCR. V, J and clone size are taken as reported in that table, and D and trimming were inferred from the DNA itself. The table includes tens of thousands of clones, around nine tenths detected once.

The chain combines TRBV3-1 (or the pseudogene TRBV3-2) with TRBJ2-2; possibly TRBD1 for D (6 bases). The sequence was collected from a woman older than 75 with active or convalescent COVID-19. Sequencing input: peripheral blood. The CDR3 here is CASSQDRGTGGELFF. In nucleotides, the CDR3 is TGTGCCAGCAGCCAAGATAGGGGGACCGGCGGGGAGCTGTTTTTT.